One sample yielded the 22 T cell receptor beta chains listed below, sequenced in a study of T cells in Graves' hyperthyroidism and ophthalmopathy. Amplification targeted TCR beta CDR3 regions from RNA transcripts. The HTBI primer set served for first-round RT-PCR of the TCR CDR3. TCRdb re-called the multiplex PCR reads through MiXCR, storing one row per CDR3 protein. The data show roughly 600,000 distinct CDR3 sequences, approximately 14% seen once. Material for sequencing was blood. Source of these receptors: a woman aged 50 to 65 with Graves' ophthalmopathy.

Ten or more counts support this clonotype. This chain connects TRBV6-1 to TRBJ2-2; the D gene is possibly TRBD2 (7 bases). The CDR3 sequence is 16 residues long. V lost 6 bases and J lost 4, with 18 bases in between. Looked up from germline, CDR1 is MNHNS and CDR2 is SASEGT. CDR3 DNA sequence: TGTGCCAGCAGGGAGGGGGGACTACGAGGCACCGGGGAGCTGTTTTTT. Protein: CASREGGLRGTGELFF.

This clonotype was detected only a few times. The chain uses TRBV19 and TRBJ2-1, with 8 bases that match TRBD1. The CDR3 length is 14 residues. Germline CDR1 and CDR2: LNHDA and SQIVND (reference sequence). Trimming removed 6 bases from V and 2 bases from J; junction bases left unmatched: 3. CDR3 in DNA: TGTGCCAGTAGAGTGGGACAGGCCTACAATGAGCAGTTCTTC. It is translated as CASRVGQAYNEQFF.

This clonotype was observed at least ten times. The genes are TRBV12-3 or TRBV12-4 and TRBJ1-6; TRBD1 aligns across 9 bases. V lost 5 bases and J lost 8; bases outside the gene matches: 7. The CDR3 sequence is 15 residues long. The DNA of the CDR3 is TGTGCCAGCAGTCCACAACAGGGGGCGTATTCACCCCTCCACTTT. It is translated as CASSPQQGAYSPLHF.

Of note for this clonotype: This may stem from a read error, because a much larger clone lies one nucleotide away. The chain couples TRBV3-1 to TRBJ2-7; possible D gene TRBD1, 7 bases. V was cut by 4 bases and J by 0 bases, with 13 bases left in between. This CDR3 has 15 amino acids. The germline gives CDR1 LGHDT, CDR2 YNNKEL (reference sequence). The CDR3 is CASSPRGRDSYEQYF. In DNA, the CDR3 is TGTGCCAGCAGCCCGAGGGGGCGGGACTCCTACGAGCAGTACTTC.

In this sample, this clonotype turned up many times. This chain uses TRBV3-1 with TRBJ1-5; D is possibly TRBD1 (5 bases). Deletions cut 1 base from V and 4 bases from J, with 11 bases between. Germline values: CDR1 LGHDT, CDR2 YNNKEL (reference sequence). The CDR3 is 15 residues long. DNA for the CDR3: TGTGCCAGCAGCCAAGGGGGCAACCATAATCAGCCCCAGCATTTT. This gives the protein CASSQGGNHNQPQHF.

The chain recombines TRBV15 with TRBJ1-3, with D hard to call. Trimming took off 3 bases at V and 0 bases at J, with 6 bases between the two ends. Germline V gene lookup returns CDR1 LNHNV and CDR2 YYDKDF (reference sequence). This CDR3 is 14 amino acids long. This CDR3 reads CATSSRLSGNTIYF. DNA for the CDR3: TGTGCCACCAGCAGTCGGCTCTCTGGAAACACCATATATTTT.

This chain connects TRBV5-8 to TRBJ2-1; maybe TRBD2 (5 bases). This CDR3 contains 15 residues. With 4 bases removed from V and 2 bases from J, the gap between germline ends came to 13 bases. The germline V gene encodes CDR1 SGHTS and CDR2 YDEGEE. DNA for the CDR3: TGTGCCAGCAGCCAAGGGATAGCGCCCTACAATGAGCAGTTCTTC. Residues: CASSQGIAPYNEQFF. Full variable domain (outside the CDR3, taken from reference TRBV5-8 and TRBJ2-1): EAGVTQSPTHLIKTRGQQATLRCSPISGHTSVYWYQQALGLGLQFLLWYDEGEERNRGNFPPRFSGRQFPNYSSELNVNALELEDSALYLCASSQGIAPYNEQFFGPGTRLTVL.

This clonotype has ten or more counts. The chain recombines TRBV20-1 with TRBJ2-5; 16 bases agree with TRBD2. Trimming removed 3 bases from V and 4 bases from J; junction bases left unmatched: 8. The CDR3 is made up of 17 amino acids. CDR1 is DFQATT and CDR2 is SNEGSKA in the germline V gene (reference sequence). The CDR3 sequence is CSARTGTSGRVGETQYF. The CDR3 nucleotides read TGCAGTGCTAGGACCGGGACTAGCGGGAGGGTAGGAGAGACCCAGTACTTC.

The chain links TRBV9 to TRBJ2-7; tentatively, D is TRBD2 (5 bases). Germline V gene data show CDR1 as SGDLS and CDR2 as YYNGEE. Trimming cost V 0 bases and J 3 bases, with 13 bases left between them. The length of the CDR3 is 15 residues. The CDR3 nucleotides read TGTGCCAGCAGCGTAGGAGGTCTAGCTCTCTACGAGCAGTACTTC. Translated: CASSVGGLALYEQYF. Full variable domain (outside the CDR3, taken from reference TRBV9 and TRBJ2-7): DSGVTQTPKHLITATGQRVTLRCSPRSGDLSVYWYQQSLDQGLQFLIQYYNGEERAKGNILERFSAQQFPDLHSELNLSSLELGDSALYFCASSVGGLALYEQYFGPGTRLTVT.

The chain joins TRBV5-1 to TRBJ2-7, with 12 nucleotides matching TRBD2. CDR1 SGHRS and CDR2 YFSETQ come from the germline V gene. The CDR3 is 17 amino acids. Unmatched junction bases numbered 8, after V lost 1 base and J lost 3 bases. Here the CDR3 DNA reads TGCGCCAGCAGCTTGCTAGGACTAGCGGGAACTTACTACGAGCAGTACTTC. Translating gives CASSLLGLAGTYYEQYF. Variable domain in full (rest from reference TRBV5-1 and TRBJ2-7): KAGVTQTPRYLIKTRGQQVTLSCSPISGHRSVSWYQQTPGQGLQFLFEYFSETQRNKGNFPGRFSGRQFSNSRSEMNVSTLELGDSALYLCASSLLGLAGTYYEQYFGPGTRLTVT.

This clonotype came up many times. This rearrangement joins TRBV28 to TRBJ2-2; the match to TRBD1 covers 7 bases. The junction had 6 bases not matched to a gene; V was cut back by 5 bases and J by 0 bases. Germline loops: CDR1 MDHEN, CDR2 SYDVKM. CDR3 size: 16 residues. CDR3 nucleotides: TGTGCCAGCAGTCTTGACAGGGTACCGAACACCGGGGAGCTGTTTTTT. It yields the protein CASSLDRVPNTGELFF.

CDR3: CASRGAGQNYEQYF. The CDR3, as DNA: TGTGCCAGCAGGGGGGCAGGACAGAACTACGAGCAGTACTTC. V gene TRBV28 combines with J gene TRBJ2-7, with D possibly being TRBD1 (6 bases). The V end lost 6 bases, the J end lost 3 bases, and 15 bases lay between the germline ends. The germline gives CDR1 MDHEN, CDR2 SYDVKM. CDR3 length: 14 amino acids. Full variable domain (remainder filled in from reference TRBV28 and TRBJ2-7): DVKVTQSSRYLVKRTGEKVFLECVQDMDHENMFWYRQDPGLGLRLIYFSYDVKMKEKGDIPEGYSVSREKKERFSLILESASTNQTSMYLCASRGAGQNYEQYFGPGTRLTVT.

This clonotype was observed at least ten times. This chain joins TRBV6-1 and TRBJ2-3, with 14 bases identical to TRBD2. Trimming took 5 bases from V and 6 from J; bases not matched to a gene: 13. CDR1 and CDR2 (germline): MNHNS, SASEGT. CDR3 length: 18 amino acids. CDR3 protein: CASSWTGTSGSSADTQYF. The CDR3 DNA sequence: TGTGCCAGCAGTTGGACCGGGACTAGCGGGAGTAGCGCCGATACGCAGTATTTT.

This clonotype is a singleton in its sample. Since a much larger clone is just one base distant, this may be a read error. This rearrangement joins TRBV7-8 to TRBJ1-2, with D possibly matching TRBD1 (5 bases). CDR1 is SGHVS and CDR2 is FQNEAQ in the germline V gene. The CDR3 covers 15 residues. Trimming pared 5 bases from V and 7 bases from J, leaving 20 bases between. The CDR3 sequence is CASSPVSHGASGYTF. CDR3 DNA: TGTGCCAGCAGCCCCGTATCCCATGGGGCAAGTGGCTACACCTTC.

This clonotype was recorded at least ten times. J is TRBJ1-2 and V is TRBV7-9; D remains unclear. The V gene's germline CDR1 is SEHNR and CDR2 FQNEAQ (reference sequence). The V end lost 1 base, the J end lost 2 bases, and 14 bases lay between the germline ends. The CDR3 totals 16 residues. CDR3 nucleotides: TGTGCCAGCAGCTTAGAGACATCGATCATCAACTATGGCTACACCTTC. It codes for CASSLETSIINYGYTF.

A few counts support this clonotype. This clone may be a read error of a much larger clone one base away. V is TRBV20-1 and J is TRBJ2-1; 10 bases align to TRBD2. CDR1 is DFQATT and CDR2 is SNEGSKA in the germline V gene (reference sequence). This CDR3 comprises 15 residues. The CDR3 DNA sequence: TGCAGTGCCTCCCTAGCGGGAGAGCCCTACAATGAGCAGGTCTTC. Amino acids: CSASLAGEPYNEQVF.

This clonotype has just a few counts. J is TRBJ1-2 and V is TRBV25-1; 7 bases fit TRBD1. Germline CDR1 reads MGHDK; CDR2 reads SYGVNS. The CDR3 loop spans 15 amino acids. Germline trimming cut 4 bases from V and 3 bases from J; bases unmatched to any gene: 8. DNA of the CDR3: TGTGCCAGCAGTGGAAAAACAGGGGCGGACTATGGCTACACCTTC. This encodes CASSGKTGADYGYTF.

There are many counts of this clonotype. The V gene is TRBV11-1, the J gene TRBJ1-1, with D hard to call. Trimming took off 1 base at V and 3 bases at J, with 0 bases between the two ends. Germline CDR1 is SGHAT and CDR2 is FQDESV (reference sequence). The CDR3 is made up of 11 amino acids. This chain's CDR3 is CASSLDTEAFF. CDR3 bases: TGTGCCAGCAGCTTAGACACTGAAGCTTTCTTT.

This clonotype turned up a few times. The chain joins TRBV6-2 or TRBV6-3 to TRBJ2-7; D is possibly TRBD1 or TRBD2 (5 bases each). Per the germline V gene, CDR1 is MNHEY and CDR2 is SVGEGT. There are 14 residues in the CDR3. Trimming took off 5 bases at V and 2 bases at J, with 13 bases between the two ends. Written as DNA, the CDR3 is TGTGCCAGCAGTAGGCAGGGAGTTACCTACGAGCAGTACTTC. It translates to CASSRQGVTYEQYF.

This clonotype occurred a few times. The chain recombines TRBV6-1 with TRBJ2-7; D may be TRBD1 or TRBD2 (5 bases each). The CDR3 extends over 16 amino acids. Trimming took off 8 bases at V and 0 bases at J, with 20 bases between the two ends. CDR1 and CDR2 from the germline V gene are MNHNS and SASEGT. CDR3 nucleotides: TGTGCCAGCTGGGGGAACAGCCCTAGGAGCTCCTACGAGCAGTACTTC. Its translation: CASWGNSPRSSYEQYF.

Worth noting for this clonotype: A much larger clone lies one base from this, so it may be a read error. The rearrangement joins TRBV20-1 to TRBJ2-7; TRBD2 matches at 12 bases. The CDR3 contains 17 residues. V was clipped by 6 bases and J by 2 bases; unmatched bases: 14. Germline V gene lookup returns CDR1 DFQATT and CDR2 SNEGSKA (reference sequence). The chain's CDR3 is CSASGDWRLAGAYEQYF. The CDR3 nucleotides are TGCAGTGCATCAGGGGACTGGCGACTAGCGGGGGCCTACGAGCAGTACTTC.

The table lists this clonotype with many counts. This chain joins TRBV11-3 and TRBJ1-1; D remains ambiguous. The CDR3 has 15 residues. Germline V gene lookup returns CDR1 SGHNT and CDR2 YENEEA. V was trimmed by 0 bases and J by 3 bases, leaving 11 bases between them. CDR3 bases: TGTGCCAGCAGCTTAGAACTAAGGGTTGACACTGAAGCTTTCTTT. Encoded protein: CASSLELRVDTEAFF.